Below, 32 T cell receptor beta chains from the same sample are listed, as sequenced in a study of T cells in Graves' hyperthyroidism and ophthalmopathy. Amplification of TCR beta CDR3 regions was performed using RNA transcripts as template. HTBI primers were used for first-round RT-PCR of the TCR CDR3. From the multiplex PCR reads, TCRdb called clonotypes with MiXCR, one entry per CDR3 protein. This sample has 400,000 or so distinct CDR3 sequences; more than 12% occur once, and the top ten carry 28%. The material sequenced was blood. The receptors were sampled from a man between 50 and 59 years old with Graves' ophthalmopathy.

The table lists this clonotype with many counts. The chain is built from TRBV20-1 and TRBJ2-7; D perhaps matches TRBD1 (6 bases). The V gene's germline CDR1 is DFQATT and CDR2 SNEGSKA (reference sequence). CDR3 length: 13 amino acids. V lost 3 bases and J lost 4, with 13 bases in between. In DNA, the CDR3 is TGCAGTGCTAGTGGAACAGGGTGGTACGAGCAGTACTTC. Translating it yields CSASGTGWYEQYF.

This clonotype was detected many times. The chain links TRBV2 to TRBJ2-3; D may be TRBD1 (5 bases). CDR3 length equals 14 residues. V was pared by 7 bases and J by 5 bases, with 16 bases between. Germline V CDR1 and CDR2: SNHLY, FYNNEI. CDR3 residues: CASKGAQIGDTQYF. As DNA, the CDR3 is TGTGCCAGCAAAGGGGCTCAAATAGGAGATACGCAGTATTTT.

This clonotype was picked up a small number of times. This chain links TRBV4-2 with TRBJ2-1, with a tentative D call TRBD1 (6 bases). CDR1 is LGHNA and CDR2 is YNFKEQ in the germline V gene. The CDR3 is 13 amino acids. V was clipped by 1 base and J by 13 bases, with 14 bases between them. In DNA, the CDR3 is TGTGCCAGCAGCCAAGTCCTCACAGGGCCACAGTTCTTC. It is translated as CASSQVLTGPQFF.

This clonotype has at least ten counts. The CDR3 DNA reads as TGTGCCAGCAGCGTAGATTGGAACCAGCCCCAGCATTTT. It specifies CASSVDWNQPQHF. The chain carries TRBV9 and TRBJ1-5; D ambiguous. The V gene lost 0 bases and the J gene lost 7 bases, with 8 bases spanning the gap. Germline V lookup: CDR1 SGDLS, CDR2 YYNGEE. The CDR3 spans 13 residues.

This clonotype was counted ten times or more. The rearrangement links TRBV3-1 to TRBJ2-7; 12 bases agree with TRBD1. In germline, CDR1 is LGHDT, CDR2 YNNKEL (reference sequence). The length of the CDR3 is 16 residues. J lost 5 bases, V lost 1 base, and 6 bases had no gene match. CDR3 sequence reads: CASSQAGQGAFNEQYF. The CDR3 DNA reads TGTGCCAGCAGCCAAGCGGGACAGGGGGCGTTCAACGAGCAGTACTTC.

A few counts support this clonotype. V is TRBV4-1 and J is TRBJ1-5, with D possibly TRBD1 on 6 matching bases. The length of the CDR3 is 15 residues. The V gene's germline CDR1 is MGHRA and CDR2 YSYEKL. Trimming stripped 3 bases from V and 4 bases from J, with 13 bases between. In DNA form, the CDR3 reads TGCGCCAGCAGCCATTCAGGGGAGGGGAATCAGCCCCAGCATTTT. Protein sequence: CASSHSGEGNQPQHF.

This clonotype was recorded many times. The chain carries TRBV11-1 and TRBJ2-5; unclear D gene. CDR1 is SGHAT and CDR2 is FQDESV in the germline V gene (reference sequence). The CDR3 totals 13 residues. Trimming took off 8 bases at V and 2 bases at J, with 12 bases between the two ends. CDR3 coding DNA: TGTGCCAGCGGCCGTAGGTTTCAAGAGACCCAGTACTTC. As protein: CASGRRFQETQYF.

This chain connects TRBV28 to TRBJ1-1; the D is unclear. The CDR3 length is 14 residues. Germline V gene data show CDR1 as MDHEN and CDR2 as SYDVKM. Between the trimmed V and J ends, which lost 8 bases and 8 bases, there was a span of 21 bases. The CDR3 bases are TGTGCCAGCTCCATGGGCCTAGTTCACGGGGAAGCTTTCTTT. This gives the protein CASSMGLVHGEAFF.

This clonotype appeared many times. This rearrangement joins TRBV6-1 to TRBJ2-7; maybe TRBD1 (6 bases). V shed 6 bases and J shed 2 bases, with 11 bases lying between them. There are 13 residues in the CDR3. The germline V gene has CDR1 MNHNS and CDR2 SASEGT. The CDR3 region has the DNA TGTGCCAGCAGAGACGGACAGACCTACGAGCAGTACTTC. Translation: CASRDGQTYEQYF.

V is TRBV29-1 and J is TRBJ2-1, with D maybe TRBD1 (6 bases). Germline lookup yields CDR1 SQVTM and CDR2 ANQGSEA. The CDR3 totals 14 residues. Trimming removed 3 bases at V and 0 bases at J, with 9 bases between. Here the CDR3 reads CSVEGASSYNEQFF. DNA of the CDR3: TGCAGCGTTGAGGGGGCCAGCTCCTACAATGAGCAGTTCTTC.

This clonotype occurred a few times. The chain uses TRBV14 and TRBJ1-2; D not certain. Trimming pared 0 bases from V and 8 bases from J, leaving 10 bases between. Germline CDR1 SGHDN, CDR2 FVKESK. This CDR3 contains 13 residues. The DNA of the CDR3 is TGTGCCAGCAGCCAAGATTGGGGTTGGGGCTACACCTTC. Its protein is CASSQDWGWGYTF.

This clonotype has a count of ten or more. The chain's CDR3 is CASSPVLAGGNEQFF. The CDR3 DNA reads TGTGCCAGCAGCCCCGTCCTAGCGGGAGGTAATGAGCAGTTCTTC. This chain connects TRBV7-8 to TRBJ2-1; 11 bases align to TRBD2. J gave up 7 bases and V 5 bases, and 7 bases lay outside the gene matches. The V gene's germline CDR1 is SGHVS and CDR2 FQNEAQ. This CDR3 has 15 residues.

This clonotype was counted ten times or more. This chain links TRBV30 with TRBJ2-1; D might be TRBD2 (6 bases). The germline V gene has CDR1 GTSNPN and CDR2 SVGIG (reference sequence). V shed 3 bases and J shed 1 base, with 10 bases lying between them. This CDR3 spans 14 amino acids. CDR3 sequence (DNA): TGTGCCTGGAGGTTCGCGGGATCCTACAATGAGCAGTTCTTC. Its translation: CAWRFAGSYNEQFF.

This clonotype was seen ten or more times. This chain links TRBV5-5 with TRBJ2-7; D gene uncertain. Trimming shortened V by 3 bases and J by 3 bases, and 4 bases separated the two germline ends. The CDR3 is 11 residues long. CDR1 is SGHKS and CDR2 is YYEKEE in the germline V gene (reference sequence). This CDR3 is CASSSHYEQYF. The CDR3 coding sequence is TGTGCCAGCAGCTCCCACTACGAGCAGTACTTC. Using reference TRBV5-5 and TRBJ2-7 for the parts outside the CDR3, the full variable domain is DAGVTQSPTHLIKTRGQQVTLRCSPISGHKSVSWYQQVLGQGPQFIFQYYEKEERGRGNFPDRFSARQFPNYSSELNVNALLLGDSALYLCASSSHYEQYFGPGTRLTVT.

This clonotype was detected ten times or more. J is TRBJ2-1 and V is TRBV28; D is ambiguous. This CDR3 is 11 amino acids long. Trimming stripped 3 bases from V and 9 bases from J, with 6 bases between. The germline gives CDR1 MDHEN, CDR2 SYDVKM. CDR3 residues: CASSFLSEQFF. The CDR3 coding sequence is TGTGCCAGCAGTTTTCTGTCTGAGCAGTTCTTC. The entire variable domain, with the rest obtained from reference TRBV28 and TRBJ2-1, is as follows: DVKVTQSSRYLVKRTGEKVFLECVQDMDHENMFWYRQDPGLGLRLIYFSYDVKMKEKGDIPEGYSVSREKKERFSLILESASTNQTSMYLCASSFLSEQFFGPGTRLTVL.

In this sample, this clonotype turned up a few times. V and J are TRBV6-1 and TRBJ1-2; TRBD1 is a possible D gene (5 bases). Trimming removed 7 bases from V and 4 bases from J, with 22 bases in between. CDR1 and CDR2 from the germline V gene are MNHNS and SASEGT. The CDR3 loop spans 16 amino acids. CDR3 residues: CASTQWGGNYGYGYTF. The CDR3 nucleotides read TGTGCCAGCACCCAGTGGGGGGGTAACTATGGCTATGGCTACACCTTC.

V and J are TRBV25-1 and TRBJ2-5; 8 bases are a match to TRBD2. The CDR3 length is 13 residues. Trimming cost V 3 bases and J 9 bases; bases outside gene matches: 6. Germline assignment: CDR1 MGHDK and CDR2 SYGVNS. Here the CDR3 DNA reads TGTGCCAGCAGTGAGTTTCCCGGGAGGGCCCAGTACTTC. Protein: CASSEFPGRAQYF. The variable domain in full, with the rest retrieved from reference TRBV25-1 and TRBJ2-5, is EADIYQTPRYLVIGTGKKITLECSQTMGHDKMYWYQQDPGMELHLIHYSYGVNSTEKGDLSSESTVSRIRTEHFPLTLESARPSHTSQYLCASSEFPGRAQYFGPGTRLLVL.

This clonotype was detected ten times or more. The V and J genes are TRBV20-1 and TRBJ2-4, with D tentatively TRBD2 (6 bases). Trimming stripped 4 bases from V and 7 bases from J, with 11 bases between. This CDR3 is built from 12 residues. Germline CDR1 DFQATT, CDR2 SNEGSKA (reference sequence). The CDR3 DNA reads TGCAGTGCTAACAGCGGAGGGAACATTCAGTACTTC. Translation gives CSANSGGNIQYF.

This clonotype appeared a few times. The junction differs from germline at one of its ends, possibly a read error. V is TRBV2 and J is TRBJ1-5, with D possibly TRBD1 on 5 matching bases. The CDR3 sequence is 13 residues long. Germline V gene lookup returns CDR1 SNHLY and CDR2 FYNNEI. This CDR3 is CASMGGSNRPQHF. In DNA form, the CDR3 reads TGTGCCAGCATGGGGGGTAGCAATCGGCCCCAGCATTTT.

This clonotype has ten or more counts. This rearrangement joins TRBV11-2 to TRBJ2-7; perhaps TRBD1 as D (5 bases). Deletions cut 4 bases from V and 0 bases from J, with 16 bases between. Germline loops: CDR1 SGHAT, CDR2 FQNNGV. This CDR3 has 16 residues. CDR3 amino acids: CASSSLQARSSYEQYF. CDR3 DNA sequence: TGTGCCAGCAGCTCCTTACAGGCCCGCAGCTCCTACGAGCAGTACTTC.

This clonotype was observed at least ten times. The chain employs TRBV28 and TRBJ1-1; 7 bases align to TRBD1. This CDR3 has 14 amino acids. V gave up 6 bases and J gave up 1 base; unmatched junction bases: 5. Germline CDR1 and CDR2: MDHEN and SYDVKM. DNA of the CDR3: TGTGCCAGCAGGTCGACAGGGAGGAACACTGAAGCTTTCTTT. Translating it yields CASRSTGRNTEAFF.

The rearrangement uses TRBV20-1 and TRBJ1-5; no reliable D call. V dropped 4 bases and J dropped 5 bases, with 24 bases sitting between them. Germline V lookup: CDR1 DFQATT, CDR2 SNEGSKA (reference sequence). The CDR3 runs to 17 residues. The CDR3 loop is CSAITSRGRRVDQPQHF. CDR3 coding DNA: TGCAGTGCTATAACCTCCCGGGGTAGAAGGGTTGATCAGCCCCAGCATTTT.

This clonotype was seen many times. The chain carries TRBV12-3 or TRBV12-4 and TRBJ1-5; D not resolved. This CDR3 contains 12 residues. V was cut by 1 base and J by 9 bases, with 7 bases left in between. This CDR3 reads CASSLGSGPQHF. Written as DNA, the CDR3 is TGTGCCAGCAGTTTAGGTTCGGGGCCCCAGCATTTT.

The chain joins TRBV29-1 to TRBJ2-5, with 7 nucleotides matching TRBD2. The CDR3 has 13 amino acids. The V segment lost 3 bases and the J segment 5 bases; nucleotides outside the gene matches: 6. Germline CDR1 and CDR2: SQVTM and ANQGSEA. The CDR3 sequence: CSVDGEGRETQYF. Here the CDR3 DNA reads TGCAGCGTTGATGGGGAGGGCCGGGAGACCCAGTACTTC.

This chain uses TRBV15 with TRBJ2-7, with D unresolved. The V gene's germline CDR1 is LNHNV and CDR2 YYDKDF (reference sequence). V lost 6 bases, J lost 0 bases, and 9 bases lay in between. CDR3 length equals 13 residues. Here the CDR3 DNA reads TGTGCCACCAGTCTACCGCACTCCTACGAGCAGTACTTC. Its protein is CATSLPHSYEQYF.

This clonotype has ten or more counts. V is TRBV20-1 and J is TRBJ2-1; no clear D gene. Looked up from germline, CDR1 is DFQATT and CDR2 is SNEGSKA (reference sequence). Trimming pared 3 bases from V and 0 bases from J, leaving 12 bases between. This CDR3 has 15 residues. CDR3 amino acids: CSARNVRSSYNEQFF. The DNA of the CDR3 is TGCAGTGCTAGGAATGTGCGCAGCTCCTACAATGAGCAGTTCTTC.

This clonotype was found many times. The chain links TRBV20-1 to TRBJ1-2, with D perhaps matching TRBD1 (5 bases). Germline CDR1 DFQATT, CDR2 SNEGSKA (reference sequence). This CDR3 spans 14 amino acids. The V end was cut by 6 bases, the J end by 0 bases, with 14 bases between. CDR3 amino acids: CSAPSGEANYGYTF. For the CDR3, the DNA is TGCAGTGCCCCCTCGGGGGAGGCTAACTATGGCTACACCTTC.

This clonotype was counted a few times. The chain recombines TRBV6-1 with TRBJ1-2; D ambiguous. Germline V gives CDR1 MNHNS, CDR2 SASEGT. The length of the CDR3 is 13 residues. V was clipped by 6 bases and J by 4 bases, with 12 bases between them. The CDR3 nucleotides are TGTGCCAGCAGAGAATCGACAATCTATGGCTACACCTTC. Translation: CASRESTIYGYTF.

Concerning this clonotype: One end of the junction fails to match germline, which may point to a read error. This chain links TRBV28 with TRBJ2-2; D is uncertain. Germline V gene lookup returns CDR1 MDHEN and CDR2 SYDVKM. CDR3 length equals 12 residues. CDR3 loop: CASGFLWGELFF. The CDR3 bases are TGTGCCAGCGGTTTTTTATGGGGGGAGCTGTTTTTT.

The chain combines TRBV9 with TRBJ1-4; D may be TRBD1 (5 bases). The CDR3 loop spans 15 amino acids. The germline V and J ends were trimmed by 4 bases and 3 bases, with 13 bases remaining between them. Germline CDR1 and CDR2: SGDLS and YYNGEE. Here the CDR3 DNA reads TGTGCCAGCAGCCCCGGTGTCAGGGCTAATGAAAAACTGTTTTTT. It codes for CASSPGVRANEKLFF. The variable domain in full, completed from reference TRBV9 and TRBJ1-4, reads DSGVTQTPKHLITATGQRVTLRCSPRSGDLSVYWYQQSLDQGLQFLIQYYNGEERAKGNILERFSAQQFPDLHSELNLSSLELGDSALYFCASSPGVRANEKLFFGSGTQLSVL.

This clonotype was seen ten or more times. The V and J genes are TRBV29-1 and TRBJ1-1; D is unresolved. V was trimmed by 3 bases and J by 2 bases, leaving 4 bases between them. In germline, CDR1 is SQVTM, CDR2 ANQGSEA. This CDR3 has 11 amino acids. The CDR3: CSVDSNTEAFF. DNA of the CDR3: TGCAGCGTTGACAGCAACACTGAAGCTTTCTTT. The full variable domain, rest sourced from reference TRBV29-1 and TRBJ1-1, is SAVISQKPSRDICQRGTSLTIQCQVDSQVTMMFWYRQQPGQSLTLIATANQGSEATYESGFVIDKFPISRPNLTFSTLTVSNMSPEDSSIYLCSVDSNTEAFFGQGTRLTVV.

This clonotype was picked up many times. The rearrangement links TRBV5-5 to TRBJ2-1; no firm D call. CDR1 SGHKS and CDR2 YYEKEE come from the germline V gene (reference sequence). The CDR3 contains 15 residues. Trimming left V 1 base short and J 8 bases short, with 16 bases between. CDR3 loop: CASSLSSYLRDEQFF. The CDR3 nucleotides are TGTGCCAGCAGCTTGAGCAGCTACCTTAGGGATGAGCAGTTCTTC.